What follows are 7 T cell receptor beta chains derived from one specimen sequenced in a study of lymphopenia after photon versus proton radiotherapy. Sequencing used immunoSEQ multiplex PCR; TCRdb keeps in-frame clones, though not all of them. The sample shows more than 35,000 clones, 85% to 90% of them seen only once. Sequences were derived from peripheral blood, sampled from a patient treated with photon-based radiotherapy. The receptors originated from a man aged 45-60 years with gastric cancer.

This clone was detected only once. This chain links TRBV6-5 with TRBJ2-7; D gene ambiguous. The CDR3 consists of 15 residues. CDR1 and CDR2 (germline): MNHEY, SVGAGI. V lost 0 bases to trimming and J lost 4 bases, with 13 bases between them. The CDR3, as DNA: TGTGCCAGCAGTTACTCAACTCAAGCGCAGTACGAGCAGTACTTC. Translation: CASSYSTQAQYEQYF.

The chain is built from TRBV28 and TRBJ2-2; tentatively, D is TRBD2 (5 bases). Trimming pared 6 bases from V and 0 bases from J, leaving 14 bases between. Germline-derived CDR1 and CDR2 are MDHEN and SYDVKM. This CDR3 has 16 residues. Here the CDR3 DNA reads TGTGCCAGCAGCCCTCAGCGGAACGCGAACACCGGGGAGCTGTTTTTT. Its protein is CASSPQRNANTGELFF.

The genes are TRBV7-8 and TRBJ2-1, with 10 bases fitting TRBD2. J was trimmed by 5 bases and V by 1 base; bases with no gene match: 5. Germline V lookup: CDR1 SGHVS, CDR2 FQNEAQ. This CDR3 has 16 residues. The CDR3, as DNA: TGTGCCAGCAGCTTAGGGAGGACTAGCGGCGACAATGAGCAGTTCTTC. Its protein product is CASSLGRTSGDNEQFF.

This clone was seen a few times. The chain links TRBV12-5 to TRBJ1-2, with TRBD1 as a possible D gene (5 bases). CDR1 and CDR2 (germline): LGHNT, FRNRAP. With 0 bases removed from V and 7 bases from J, the gap between germline ends came to 12 bases. The CDR3 loop spans 14 amino acids. The CDR3 DNA reads as TGTGCTAGTGGTTTGGTACCGGGACCTTTTGGCTACACCTTC. Its translation is CASGLVPGPFGYTF. Supplemented by reference TRBV12-5 and TRBJ1-2, the full variable domain reads DARVTQTPRHKVTEMGQEVTMRCQPILGHNTVFWYRQTMMQGLELLAYFRNRAPLDDSGMPKDRFSAEMPDATLATLKIQPSEPRDSAVYFCASGLVPGPFGYTFGSGTRLTVV.

The chain uses TRBV28 and TRBJ2-1; 8 positions agree with TRBD2. The CDR3 loop spans 15 amino acids. CDR1 and CDR2 from the germline V gene are MDHEN and SYDVKM. With V trimmed by 3 bases and J by 7 bases, 8 bases remained unmatched. In nucleotides, the CDR3 is TGTGCCAGCAGTTTCGGCGGGAGGCCTCCTAATGAGCAGTTCTTC. Encoded protein: CASSFGGRPPNEQFF.

The chain is built from TRBV28 and TRBJ1-2; no clear D. Germline V gene data show CDR1 as MDHEN and CDR2 as SYDVKM. V lost 6 bases to trimming and J lost 8 bases, with 13 bases between them. This CDR3 spans 12 amino acids. The CDR3 reads CASSPVGYGYTF. CDR3 coding DNA: TGTGCCAGCAGCCCGGTAGGGTACGGCTACACCTTC.

This clone appeared once. The chain links TRBV5-1 to TRBJ2-1; 10 bases line up with TRBD1. The length of the CDR3 is 15 residues. Trimming at V came to 1 base and at J to 5 bases, leaving 3 bases not matched to a gene. The germline V gene has CDR1 SGHRS and CDR2 YFSETQ. CDR3 sequence reads: CASSLRQGADNEQFF. CDR3 sequence (DNA): TGCGCCAGCAGCTTGAGACAGGGGGCAGACAATGAGCAGTTCTTC.